The entry that follows covers one T cell receptor beta chain sequence. This clone was observed a few times. It lacks a known antigen. No quality values exist for individual bases; no much larger clone is one base distant. This sample stems from a study of blood T cell repertoires in COVID-19 (dated by TCRdb to 2018 to 2020). Concerning the study at large: The collaborator samples originated in the United States, Italy and Spain and spanned the acute and convalescent phases of COVID-19. The prospective study material was composed of cDNA or gDNA derived from T cells, B-cell-depleted T cells, or PBMCs. Subjects who had been exposed to COVID-19, were actively infected with it, or had recovered from it provided the deeply sampled blood TCRbeta repertoires that made up the dataset. The repertoires were made available in a free public database intended to serve as a resource for research on the immune response to SARS-CoV-2. Samples were obtained from the ongoing ImmuneRACE study (first 160 participants) and from 950 to 1,500 subjects provided by 6 global collaborators. Nearly every sample came with metadata listing a de-identified subject ID, COVID-19 status, age in years and sex. HLA class I and class II types, where available, came from metadata supplied by the sample provider rather than from assay-based typing.

The immunoSEQ Assay, a bias-controlled multiplex PCR, was used to amplify TCRbeta CDR3 regions from genomic DNA. The paper's data handling went like this. Nucleated cell counts per sample were estimated from amplification of reference gene primers within the assay. To quantify the absolute abundance of each unique TCRbeta CDR3 rearrangement, sequence reads were collapsed and filtered. For each sample, productive Simpson clonality was calculated by taking the square root of Simpson's diversity index across productive rearrangements. The immuneACCESS repertoire file appears here via TCRdb, limited to in-frame rearrangements. These files lack a portion of the clones; in checked studies, under half of the deficit traces to unresolved V genes, and the cause of the others is not known. D and trimming come from the DNA, and the V and J calls and clone size come from that table. Recorded for this sample are around 180,000 clones; 86% of them occurred a single time. The top ten clonotypes cover under 3.5% of the sample.

The paper as a whole reports these results and caveats: Clinical and demographic metadata were provided uncurated, with the amount varying by source and participant.

Taken from the germline V gene (reference sequence), the CDR1 and CDR2 loops are SEHNR and FQNEAQ. The V end loses 3 bases and the J end loses 5 bases, and a stretch of 11 bases separates them. The CDR3 measures 14 amino acids from cysteine to phenylalanine. Kept here is only the CDR3 DNA, which spans 42 bases and is read in frame from base 1. Whole blood was collected in K2EDTA tubes by collaborating institutions according to the institutions' own protocols. For TCRbeta analysis, collaborator samples were shipped as frozen whole blood, as isolated PBMCs, or as DNA extracted from either sample type.

This receptor chain uses TRBV7-9 and TRBJ2-1; a tentative D call is TRBD1 (5 bases match). The sequenced sample consisted of peripheral blood. This TCR derives from a woman aged 25 to 39 with active or convalescent COVID-19. In nucleotides, the sequence is TGTGCCAGCAGCTTTAAGGGGCCTAACAATGAGCAGTTCTTC. This is translated as CASSFKGPNNEQFF.